These 25 T cell receptor beta chains were sequenced from one sample in a study of T cell repertoires in breast cancer. A second nested PCR with blocking oligonucleotides suppressed unpaired genes. TCRdb re-called the emulsion pairing reads through MiXCR, storing one row per CDR3 protein. The sample has about 40,000 distinct CDR3 sequences; 45% are singletons. An expanded emulsion RT-PCR with primers for all TCR V genes paired CD8+ T cell chains. Sequencing was done on a sample of CD8+ T cells. The receptors derive from a pool of human donors with breast cancer or a healthy control (not recorded which).

The chain recombines TRBV3-1 with TRBJ2-1; D not resolved. The germline V gene encodes CDR1 LGHDT and CDR2 YNNKEL (reference sequence). This CDR3 has 13 amino acids. V was shortened by 0 bases and J by 10 bases, with 10 bases between the two germline ends. In nucleotides, the CDR3 is TGTGCCAGCAGCCAAGAACTGAGTTTGGAGCAGTTCTTC. Its protein is CASSQELSLEQFF.

This clonotype turned up a few times. The rearrangement links TRBV10-3 to TRBJ1-1; 8 bases fit TRBD1. Germline CDR1 and CDR2: ENHRY and SYGVKD. The J segment lost 7 bases and the V segment lost 6 bases, leaving 7 bases of the junction unmatched. The CDR3 runs to 13 residues. The CDR3 DNA reads TGTGCCATCAGGGCCGGACAGGGATATGAAGCTTTCTTT. Translated, it gives CAIRAGQGYEAFF.

Comment on this clonotype: This could be a read error, since a much larger clone is one nucleotide away. The rearrangement joins TRBV27 to TRBJ2-3, with TRBD2 matching over 8 bases. The germline V gene encodes CDR1 MNHEY and CDR2 SMNVEV (reference sequence). This CDR3 has 17 amino acids. The CDR3 reads CASSFNGGGITTNTQYF. CDR3 DNA: TGTGCCAGCAGTTTCAACGGGGGGGGCATAACCACAAATACGCAGTATTTT.

This clonotype has only a few counts. The V call is TRBV27, the J call TRBJ2-6; TRBD2 is a possible D gene (6 bases). V was trimmed by 1 base and J by 2 bases, leaving 15 bases between them. CDR1 is MNHEY, CDR2 SMNVEV, per germline (reference sequence). The CDR3 runs to 18 residues. The CDR3 loop is CASSLYLGSGAGANVLTF. As DNA, the CDR3 is TGTGCCAGCAGTTTATATTTGGGATCGGGGGCTGGGGCCAACGTCCTGACTTTC.

This clonotype was seen many times. The chain recombines TRBV6-1 with TRBJ1-1; the match to TRBD1 covers 10 bases. The germline CDR1 and CDR2 sequences are MNHNS and SASEGT. Trimming removed 6 bases from V and 11 bases from J; junction bases left unmatched: 9. The CDR3 extends over 13 amino acids. DNA of the CDR3: TGTGCCAGCAGAGGGACAGGGGTTTTATTTGCTTTCTTT. It is translated as CASRGTGVLFAFF.

V gene TRBV2 combines with J gene TRBJ1-1; TRBD1 agrees at 8 bases. Germline CDR1 SNHLY, CDR2 FYNNEI. The CDR3 contains 18 residues. The V segment lost 3 bases and the J segment 5 bases; nucleotides outside the gene matches: 17. The CDR3 nucleotides read TGTGCCAGCAGTGATGGGGATCGTTTTGCAGGGGGCGGGACTGAAGCTTTCTTT. It yields the protein CASSDGDRFAGGGTEAFF.

J is TRBJ1-1 and V is TRBV5-6; TRBD1 matches 8 bases. The CDR3 totals 16 residues. V trimming: 2 bases; J trimming: 0 bases; junction bases outside the gene matches: 6. The germline V gene has CDR1 SGHDT and CDR2 YYEEEE. The CDR3 bases are TGTGCCAGCAGCTTACCCGGGACAGGCATGAACACTGAAGCTTTCTTT. As protein: CASSLPGTGMNTEAFF. The full variable domain, with the rest looked up from reference TRBV5-6 and TRBJ1-1, is DAGVTQSPTHLIKTRGQQVTLRCSPKSGHDTVSWYQQALGQGPQFIFQYYEEEERQRGNFPDRFSGHQFPNYSSELNVNALLLGDSALYLCASSLPGTGMNTEAFFGQGTRLTVV.

The V and J genes are TRBV29-1 and TRBJ2-5; the D is unclear. Germline V lookup: CDR1 SQVTM, CDR2 ANQGSEA. There are 13 residues in the CDR3. V was clipped by 7 bases and J by 8 bases, with 20 bases between them. The CDR3, as DNA: TGCAGCGAGATTGGGGTCCATCGTGGAACCCAGTACTTC. This sequence encodes CSEIGVHRGTQYF.

This clonotype is medium-sized in the sample. The chain joins TRBV6-2 or TRBV6-3 to TRBJ1-1; maybe TRBD1 (6 bases). Trimming removed 6 bases from V and 3 bases from J, with 11 bases in between. Germline loops: CDR1 MNHEY, CDR2 SVGEGT. The CDR3 extends over 13 amino acids. The CDR3 coding sequence is TGTGCCAGCAGCAAAACAGGGTACACTGAAGCTTTCTTT. It yields the protein CASSKTGYTEAFF.

This clonotype was picked up a small number of times. J is TRBJ2-1 and V is TRBV19; tentative D call: TRBD2 (5 bases). V was shortened by 7 bases and J by 10 bases, with 11 bases between the two germline ends. The germline V gene encodes CDR1 LNHDA and CDR2 SQIVND (reference sequence). The CDR3 is made up of 11 amino acids. The CDR3: CASNSGYEQFF. CDR3 nucleotide sequence: TGTGCCAGTAACAGCGGCTACGAGCAGTTCTTC.

This clonotype was counted many times. The chain recombines TRBV20-1 with TRBJ1-2, with 7 bases that match TRBD1. The CDR3 has 14 residues. The germline V gene has CDR1 DFQATT and CDR2 SNEGSKA (reference sequence). V gave up 5 bases and J gave up 3 bases; unmatched junction bases: 9. The CDR3 loop is CSAFRSQGDYGYTF. As DNA, the CDR3 is TGCAGTGCTTTCCGGTCCCAGGGGGACTATGGCTACACCTTC.

The chain employs TRBV20-1 and TRBJ1-1; TRBD1 might be the D (6 bases). V lost 3 bases, J lost 4 bases, and 18 bases lay in between. The CDR3 is made up of 15 amino acids. Germline V gene sequence: CDR1 DFQATT, CDR2 SNEGSKA (reference sequence). The DNA of the CDR3 is TGCAGTGCTAGCACACCCAGACAGGTGGGCACTGAAGCTTTCTTT. It codes for CSASTPRQVGTEAFF.

The chain couples TRBV12-5 to TRBJ2-3, with 7 bases that match TRBD1. V lost 9 bases, J lost 2 bases, and 5 bases stayed unmatched. The CDR3 contains 13 residues. Per germline, CDR1 LGHNT and CDR2 FRNRAP. The CDR3 DNA reads as TGTGCTAGCCAGACAGGGATCACAGATACGCAGTATTTT. Translated, it gives CASQTGITDTQYF. The full variable domain, in which reference TRBV12-5 and TRBJ2-3 provide the parts outside the CDR3, is DARVTQTPRHKVTEMGQEVTMRCQPILGHNTVFWYRQTMMQGLELLAYFRNRAPLDDSGMPKDRFSAEMPDATLATLKIQPSEPRDSAVYFCASQTGITDTQYFGPGTRLTVL.

The chain has TRBV15 and TRBJ2-7, with D unclear. CDR1 is LNHNV, CDR2 YYDKDF, per germline (reference sequence). Trimming removed 0 bases from V and 3 bases from J, with 9 bases in between. This CDR3 region has 14 residues. The CDR3 DNA is TGTGCCACCAGCAGAGATCTGGAGAGCTACGAGCAGTACTTC. Amino acids: CATSRDLESYEQYF.

This clonotype was counted a few times. CDR3 sequence reads: CASSRPEGQGGTEAFF. The DNA for the CDR3 is TGTGCCAGCAGCAGACCCGAGGGACAGGGAGGGACTGAAGCTTTCTTT. V usage is TRBV25-1 and J usage is TRBJ1-1; 9 nucleotides agree with TRBD1. Germline assignment: CDR1 MGHDK and CDR2 SYGVNS. There are 16 residues in the CDR3. V trimming: 6 bases; J trimming: 5 bases; junction bases outside the gene matches: 13. Looking up the rest from reference TRBV25-1 and TRBJ1-1 gives the full variable domain: EADIYQTPRYLVIGTGKKITLECSQTMGHDKMYWYQQDPGMELHLIHYSYGVNSTEKGDLSSESTVSRIRTEHFPLTLESARPSHTSQYLCASSRPEGQGGTEAFFGQGTRLTVV.

The table lists this clonotype with a few counts. The chain employs TRBV7-6 and TRBJ2-1; D is unclear. Trimming shortened V by 3 bases and J by 7 bases, and 7 bases separated the two germline ends. This CDR3 region has 12 residues. CDR1 is SGHVS and CDR2 is FNYEAQ in the germline V gene. CDR3 DNA: TGTGCCAGCAGCTTTATCGGGAATGAGCAGTTCTTC. This codes for CASSFIGNEQFF.

The gene calls are TRBV12-3 or TRBV12-4 and TRBJ1-1, with D unresolved. Trimming removed 7 bases from V and 4 bases from J, with 16 bases in between. The CDR3 contains 14 residues. The DNA of the CDR3 is TGTGCCAGCACCCTGGATCTCATGAGCACTGAAGCTTTCTTT. Translation: CASTLDLMSTEAFF.

To note about this clonotype: It may be a read error: a sequence one base away is much more abundant. This is likely a read error, given that the CDR3 carries no conserved phenylalanine or tryptophan at its end. This chain uses TRBV4-2 with TRBJ2-3; D is ambiguous. CDR3 length equals 14 residues. Trimming shortened V by 1 base and J by 0 bases, and 5 bases separated the two germline ends. Germline CDR1 is LGHNA and CDR2 is YNFKEQ. CDR3 protein: CASSQGASTDTQYL. The CDR3 region has the DNA TGTGCCAGCAGCCAAGGGGCTAGCACAGATACGCAGTATCTT.

The DNA for the CDR3 is TGCAGTGCTAGAGCCACCCCAGGGACTAGCGGGAGGGCTTCCACAGATACGCAGTATTTT. Its protein is CSARATPGTSGRASTDTQYF. The rearrangement links TRBV20-1 to TRBJ2-3; TRBD2 matches 16 bases. The CDR3 length is 20 residues. Germline V CDR1 and CDR2: DFQATT, SNEGSKA (reference sequence). The J segment lost 2 bases and the V segment lost 1 base, leaving 12 bases of the junction unmatched.

This chain connects TRBV20-1 to TRBJ2-5; 11 nucleotides line up with TRBD2. Germline-derived CDR1 and CDR2 are DFQATT and SNEGSKA (reference sequence). The CDR3 loop spans 18 amino acids. V lost 4 bases and J lost 5; bases outside the gene matches: 18. The CDR3 DNA reads as TGCAGTGCTAAAGATCAAGGAACTAGCGGGGGACCTCCGGAGACCCAGTACTTC. Translation gives CSAKDQGTSGGPPETQYF.

The chain recombines TRBV18 with TRBJ2-3; 9 nucleotides match TRBD2. CDR1 KGHSH and CDR2 LQKENI come from the germline V gene. The CDR3 sequence is 17 residues long. After removal of 3 bases from V and 0 bases from J, the junction contained 7 bases not matched to a gene. CDR3 nucleotides: TGTGCCAGCTCACCGAATCGACTAGCGGCTAGCACAGATACGCAGTATTTT. The encoded protein is CASSPNRLAASTDTQYF.

J is TRBJ2-3 and V is TRBV6-1; D ambiguous. Per germline, CDR1 MNHNS and CDR2 SASEGT. The ends were cut back, 5 bases at V and 4 bases at J, with 7 bases in the middle. The CDR3 is 12 amino acids. CDR3 sequence: CASSPLSDTQYF. The CDR3 nucleotides are TGTGCCAGCAGTCCCTTATCAGATACGCAGTATTTT.

V gene TRBV6-1 combines with J gene TRBJ2-7, with TRBD2 matching over 7 bases. Germline values: CDR1 MNHNS, CDR2 SASEGT. J lost 3 bases, V lost 1 base, and 9 bases had no gene match. The CDR3 has 16 amino acids. The CDR3 spells CASSEDGLADYYEQYF. The CDR3 nucleotides read TGTGCCAGCAGTGAAGATGGCCTAGCGGACTACTACGAGCAGTACTTC.

This clonotype was seen a few times. A much larger clone differs from this one at a single base, so this may be a read error. This chain connects TRBV7-3 to TRBJ1-2, with D tentatively TRBD1 (6 bases). The length of the CDR3 is 13 residues. CDR1 is SGHTA and CDR2 is FQGTGA in the germline V gene. Written as DNA, the CDR3 is TGTGCCAGCAGCTTAAACGGGGGCTATGGCTACGCCTTC. This encodes CASSLNGGYGYAF.

The V call is TRBV11-2, the J call TRBJ1-3; unclear D gene. The CDR3 has 14 amino acids. The V gene lost 1 base and the J gene lost 7 bases, with 11 bases spanning the gap. Germline V gene lookup returns CDR1 SGHAT and CDR2 FQNNGV. The CDR3 DNA is TGTGCCAGCAGCTTAGTTATAGGCTGGAACACCATATATTTT. Amino acid sequence: CASSLVIGWNTIYF.